The clone carrying this T cell receptor beta chain was picked up a small number of times. Its specificity is unknown. Purity exceeded 98% in all sorted populations. The CDR3 is made up of 15 amino acids. Trimming shortened V by 1 base and J by 7 bases, and 14 bases separated the two germline ends. From germline, CDR1 is MGHRA and CDR2 YSYEKL. This sample was taken from a study of beta chain features in type 1 diabetes. The study's findings and limits: All four CD4+ subsets from Type 1 diabetes patients carried moderately but significantly shorter TCRB CDR3s.

Sequenced material consisted of expressed TCRB transcripts (all of the isolated RNA was reverse transcribed). TCRdb's table, derived via immunoSEQ multiplex PCR, lists solely in-frame clones and lacks some. The sample contains about 250,000 clones, around an eighth of which appear only once. The receptor was derived from a woman between 35 and 50 years old in good health. The sample comprised naive CD4+ T cells from blood. The J gene is TRBJ1-3, the V gene TRBV4-1; D is possibly TRBD1 (5 bases). The CDR3 spells CASSQGTAGGNTIYF. In DNA, the CDR3 is TGCGCCAGCAGCCAAGGGACGGCGGGGGGTAACACCATATATTTT.